This entry concerns a single T cell receptor (beta chain). Its specificity is not known. Mismatch with germline at one junction end may stem from a read error. This sample is drawn from a study of cytomegalovirus exposure and HLA in healthy donors. The study, taken as a whole, reports: Analysis performed later found approximately 17,000 TCR beta sequences associated with HLA alleles at 0.05 false discovery rate. Donors belonging to an Asian-associated ancestry cluster reportedly showed fewer N-insertions in productive TCRs than the 666-donor mean, according to what a later analysis found. There were 150 to 200 TCR beta chains listed as cytomegalovirus-associated. Both high specificity and high sensitivity reportedly marked the classifier's diagnosis of cytomegalovirus status.

With 60 Vbeta and 13 Jbeta primers, the PCR was carried out. Clones were sequenced by immunoSEQ multiplex PCR, and TCRdb holds only the in-frame ones, with some missing. The data show approximately 160,000 clones, approximately 84% seen once. This CDR3 has 17 amino acids. Germline CDR1 SEHNR, CDR2 FQNEAQ (reference sequence). The chain couples TRBV7-9 to TRBJ2-6; 12 nucleotides line up with TRBD2. Sequencing was carried out using PBMCs. The receptor's source is a girl aged 5 to 17 in good health and CMV-seropositive. The CDR3 DNA reads TGTTCCAGCAGCAAACTAGCGGGGGGCTCTGGGGCCAACGTCCTGACTTTC. This gives the protein CSSSKLAGGSGANVLTF.